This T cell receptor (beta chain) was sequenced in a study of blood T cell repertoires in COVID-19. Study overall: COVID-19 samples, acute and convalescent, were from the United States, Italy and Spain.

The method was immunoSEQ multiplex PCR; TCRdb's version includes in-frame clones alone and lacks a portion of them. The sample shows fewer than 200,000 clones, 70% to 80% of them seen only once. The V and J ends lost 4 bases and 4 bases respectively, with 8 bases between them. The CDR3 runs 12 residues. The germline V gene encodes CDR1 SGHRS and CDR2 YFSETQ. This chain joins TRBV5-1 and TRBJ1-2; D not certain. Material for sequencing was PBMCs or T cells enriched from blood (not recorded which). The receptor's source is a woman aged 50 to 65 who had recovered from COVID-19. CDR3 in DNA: TGCGCCAGCAGCGGCTCGGGCTATGGCTACACCTTC. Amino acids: CASSGSGYGYTF. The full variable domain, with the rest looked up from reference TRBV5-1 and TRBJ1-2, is KAGVTQTPRYLIKTRGQQVTLSCSPISGHRSVSWYQQTPGQGLQFLFEYFSETQRNKGNFPGRFSGRQFSNSRSEMNVSTLELGDSALYLCASSGSGYGYTFGSGTRLTVV.